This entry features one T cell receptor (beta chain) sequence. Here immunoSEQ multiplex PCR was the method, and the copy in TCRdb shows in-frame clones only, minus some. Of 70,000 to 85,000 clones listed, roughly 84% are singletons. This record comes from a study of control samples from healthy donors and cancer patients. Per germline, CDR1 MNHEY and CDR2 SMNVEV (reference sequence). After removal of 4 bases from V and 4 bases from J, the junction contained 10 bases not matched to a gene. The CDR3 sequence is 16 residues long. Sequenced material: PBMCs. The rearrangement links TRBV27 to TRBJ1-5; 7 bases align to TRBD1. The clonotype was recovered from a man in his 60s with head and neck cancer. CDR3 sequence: CASSSTDRVGNQPQHF. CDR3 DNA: TGTGCCAGCAGTTCGACAGACAGGGTGGGTAATCAGCCCCAGCATTTT.